The table lists the clone carrying this TCR beta chain with a count of one. As yet, its antigen is unknown. This CDR3 comprises 14 residues. V lost 3 bases, J lost 3 bases, and 11 bases lay in between. The germline gives CDR1 SGHAT, CDR2 FQNNGV. These data are taken from a study of graft-versus-host responses after intestinal transplantation. Looking at the study overall: All recipients got anti-thymocyte globulin induction, then tacrolimus and steroids for approximately 3 years.

Sequencing was performed with immunoSEQ multiplex PCR; in TCRdb, only in-frame clones are kept and a portion is missing. Among some 90,000 clones listed, roughly 89% were seen once. This chain joins TRBV11-2 and TRBJ1-2; TRBD1 might be the D (5 bases). The receptor comes from a human donor who received an intestinal transplant. Material: unstimulated CD4+ T cells sorted from spleen or lymph node cells, obtained before intestinal transplant. CDR3 residues: CASSFGREDYGYTF. The CDR3 DNA reads as TGTGCCAGCAGCTTCGGCAGGGAAGACTATGGCTACACCTTC. The whole variable domain, filled in from reference TRBV11-2 and TRBJ1-2, reads EAGVAQSPRYKIIEKRQSVAFWCNPISGHATLYWYQQILGQGPKLLIQFQNNGVVDDSQLPKDRFSAERLKGVDSTLKIQPAKLEDSAVYLCASSFGREDYGYTFGSGTRLTVV.